This T cell receptor (beta chain) is drawn from a study of technical replicates of blood from a handful of donors. The germline gives CDR1 ENHRY, CDR2 SYGVKD. The length of the CDR3 is 12 residues. Trimming removed 2 bases at V and 10 bases at J, with 11 bases between. This table comes from immunoSEQ multiplex PCR, and its TCRdb copy is limited to in-frame clones, with some not included. The sample holds 85,000 to 95,000 clones, 90% to 97% seen once. The rearrangement uses TRBV10-3 and TRBJ1-2; D is uncertain. The TCR comes from a human donor in good health. The specimen was T cells isolated from PBMCs. The CDR3 here is CAISEAGKYYTF. The CDR3 nucleotides are TGTGCCATCAGTGAGGCAGGAAAATACTACACCTTC.